One sample yielded the 20 T cell receptor beta chains listed below, sequenced in a study of cytomegalovirus exposure and HLA in healthy donors (dated 2017 in TCRdb). The library was made by the immunoSEQ multiplex PCR assay. For the multiplex PCR, a mixture combining 60 forward primers for TCR Vbeta segments and 13 reverse primers for TCR Jbeta segments was used. This is the immuneACCESS table as TCRdb keeps it, with only in-frame sequences that have V and J called. A part of the clones is gone; compared with another copy, unresolved V genes explain less than half, and the rest is unexplained. This sample has over 200,000 clones in its table, and more than 75% of those were observed once. The top ten hold over 1% of the sample. The sequencing sample was made of PBMCs. All receptors come from a human donor in good health.

CDR3 DNA: TGTGCCTGCCATATACCGCGAGTAGCTAACTACGAGCAGTACTTC. Amino acids: CACHIPRVANYEQYF. The V and J genes are TRBV30 and TRBJ2-7; D is unresolved. Trimming pared 6 bases from V and 3 bases from J, leaving 21 bases between. Germline loops: CDR1 GTSNPN, CDR2 SVGIG (reference sequence). The CDR3 covers 15 residues.

This clone has just a few counts. The genes are TRBV5-1 and TRBJ2-7, with 13 bases that match TRBD2. Germline V gene sequence: CDR1 SGHRS, CDR2 YFSETQ. The V gene end was trimmed by 4 bases and the J gene end by 2 bases; junction bases not matched to a gene: 6. CDR3 size: 16 residues. The CDR3 DNA is TGCGCCAGCAGCGTAACTAGCGGGAGGGTCCCCTACGAGCAGTACTTC. It yields the protein CASSVTSGRVPYEQYF.

V is TRBV19 and J is TRBJ2-5; D perhaps matches TRBD2 (5 bases). The germline V gene has CDR1 LNHDA and CDR2 SQIVND (reference sequence). V lost 5 bases and J lost 5, with 24 bases in between. This CDR3 contains 17 residues. CDR3 DNA sequence: TGTGCCAGTAGTCCCGCCACCGCTAGCACAACGCGGGAGACCCAGTACTTC. As protein: CASSPATASTTRETQYF.

This clone was counted only a few times. The rearrangement links TRBV27 to TRBJ2-2; TRBD1 agrees at 8 bases. V was pared by 6 bases and J by 5 bases, with 11 bases of the junction left unmatched. Germline assignment: CDR1 MNHEY and CDR2 SMNVEV (reference sequence). This CDR3 contains 16 residues. Here the CDR3 DNA reads TGTGCCAGCAGCCACCCCAGGGGGCGCCAAACCGGGGAGCTGTTTTTT. It yields the protein CASSHPRGRQTGELFF.

This CDR3 reads CASGTVQETQYF. The CDR3 nucleotides read TGTGCCAGCGGGACAGTGCAAGAGACCCAGTACTTC. This rearrangement joins TRBV27 to TRBJ2-5; TRBD1 matches 7 bases. The ends lost 8 bases at V and 2 bases at J; junction bases unmatched: 2. The CDR3 totals 12 residues. In germline, CDR1 is MNHEY, CDR2 SMNVEV (reference sequence).

The CDR3 sequence is CASSAGQQQRFYGYTF. The CDR3 region has the DNA TGTGCCAGCAGTGCGGGACAGCAACAACGTTTCTATGGCTACACCTTC. The rearrangement joins TRBV2 to TRBJ1-2, with TRBD1 identical over 7 bases. The CDR3 runs 16 residues. Unmatched junction bases numbered 12, after V lost 4 bases and J lost 4 bases. The V gene's germline CDR1 is SNHLY and CDR2 FYNNEI.

This chain connects TRBV19 to TRBJ2-3, with D possibly being TRBD2 (6 bases). Germline values: CDR1 LNHDA, CDR2 SQIVND (reference sequence). CDR3 length: 15 amino acids. Trimming removed 5 bases at V and 0 bases at J, with 12 bases between. As DNA, the CDR3 is TGTGCCAGTAGTTCTACGGGAGAAAGCACAGATACGCAGTATTTT. The encoded protein is CASSSTGESTDTQYF.

This rearrangement joins TRBV18 to TRBJ2-7, with D maybe TRBD1 (6 bases). The V gene lost 2 bases and the J gene lost 0 bases, with 8 bases spanning the gap. The CDR3 is made up of 14 amino acids. The V gene's germline CDR1 is KGHSH and CDR2 LQKENI. CDR3 loop: CASSPYRDSYEQYF. The CDR3 bases are TGTGCCAGCTCACCATACAGGGACTCCTACGAGCAGTACTTC.

V and J are TRBV7-2 and TRBJ2-7; 12 nucleotides match TRBD2. J was trimmed by 6 bases and V by 7 bases; bases with no gene match: 7. CDR1 is SGHTA and CDR2 is FQGNSA in the germline V gene. This CDR3 is 14 amino acids long. The DNA for the CDR3 is TGTGCCAGCAACCACGGACTAGCGGGAAGCGAGCAGTACTTC. Translating it yields CASNHGLAGSEQYF.

The chain couples TRBV14 to TRBJ2-5; a possible D gene is TRBD1 (5 bases). This CDR3 spans 14 amino acids. Trimming stripped 2 bases from V and 5 bases from J, with 12 bases between. The V gene's germline CDR1 is SGHDN and CDR2 FVKESK. The chain's CDR3 is CASSQLGAGETQYF. DNA of the CDR3: TGTGCCAGCAGCCAATTAGGGGCAGGGGAGACCCAGTACTTC. Full variable domain (remainder filled in from reference TRBV14 and TRBJ2-5): EAGVTQFPSHSVIEKGQTVTLRCDPISGHDNLYWYRRVMGKEIKFLLHFVKESKQDESGMPNNRFLAERTGGTYSTLKVQPAELEDSGVYFCASSQLGAGETQYFGPGTRLLVL.

The V and J genes are TRBV4-1 and TRBJ2-2, with 7 bases that match TRBD1. The CDR3 consists of 15 residues. V was clipped by 5 bases and J by 6 bases; unmatched bases: 9. From germline, CDR1 is MGHRA and CDR2 YSYEKL. CDR3: CASSVPTGKAGELFF. The CDR3 DNA follows: TGCGCCAGCAGCGTACCGACAGGGAAGGCCGGGGAGCTGTTTTTT.

Only one count was recorded for this clone. V and J are TRBV19 and TRBJ2-5; 11 bases are a match to TRBD2. After removal of 4 bases from V and 3 bases from J, the junction contained 7 bases not matched to a gene. Germline CDR1 reads LNHDA; CDR2 reads SQIVND (reference sequence). This CDR3 contains 16 residues. The CDR3 sequence is CASSRGLAAMEETQYF. CDR3 bases: TGTGCCAGTAGTAGGGGACTAGCGGCGATGGAAGAGACCCAGTACTTC.

CDR3 region: CASSPLAGDPIEQFF. The CDR3 bases are TGCGCCAGCAGCCCCCTAGCGGGAGATCCAATTGAGCAGTTCTTC. The chain uses TRBV5-1 and TRBJ2-1, with 10 bases that match TRBD2. The V segment lost 4 bases and the J segment 9 bases; nucleotides outside the gene matches: 10. This CDR3 has 15 residues. Germline CDR1 is SGHRS and CDR2 is YFSETQ.

This chain connects TRBV2 to TRBJ1-1, with D unclear. The germline gives CDR1 SNHLY, CDR2 FYNNEI. The CDR3 spans 13 residues. V lost 4 bases and J lost 3, with 9 bases in between. The CDR3 region is CASSVREDTEAFF. CDR3 nucleotide sequence: TGTGCCAGCAGTGTGAGAGAGGACACTGAAGCTTTCTTT.

In regard to this clone: Germline and junction disagree at one end, which may indicate a read error. This chain links TRBV7-9 with TRBJ1-1, with 7 bases identical to TRBD1. The CDR3 length is 14 residues. Per germline, CDR1 SEHNR and CDR2 FQNEAQ (reference sequence). The CDR3: CSSSSPTGDTEAFF. CDR3 bases: TGTTCCAGCAGCTCCCCCACAGGGGACACTGAAGCTTTCTTT.

As regards this clone: The sample has other DNA sequences that encode this CDR3 too. The CDR3 here is CASSLRTSGSYEQYF. The DNA of the CDR3 is TGTGCCAGCAGTTTAAGGACTAGCGGTTCCTACGAGCAGTACTTC. The gene calls are TRBV27 and TRBJ2-7; 10 bases map to TRBD2. V was clipped by 2 bases and J by 1 base; unmatched bases: 2. Looked up from germline, CDR1 is MNHEY and CDR2 is SMNVEV (reference sequence). The CDR3 contains 15 residues.

In regard to this clone: Sequence at one end of the junction differs from germline and may be a read error. V usage is TRBV7-9 and J usage is TRBJ2-7, with D maybe TRBD2 (7 bases). CDR3 length: 16 amino acids. Germline V gene sequence: CDR1 SEHNR, CDR2 FQNEAQ (reference sequence). The CDR3 loop reads CSSSRPRGGRSYEQYF. CDR3 DNA: TGTTCCAGCAGCCGCCCAAGGGGGGGTCGGAGCTACGAGCAGTACTTC.

The rearrangement links TRBV6-6 to TRBJ1-6; 8 bases match TRBD1. CDR3 length: 15 amino acids. The V gene end was trimmed by 6 bases and the J gene end by 11 bases; junction bases not matched to a gene: 12. CDR1 and CDR2 from the germline V gene are MNHNY and SVGAGI (reference sequence). CDR3 coding DNA: TGTGCCAGCAGGACCTGGGACAGGTCTCCTCCACCCCTCCACTTT. Translating it yields CASRTWDRSPPPLHF.

This clone was picked up one time. The chain links TRBV7-2 to TRBJ2-2, with 8 bases aligning to TRBD2. The germline gives CDR1 SGHTA, CDR2 FQGNSA. This CDR3 has 16 amino acids. The trim removed 7 bases at V and 4 bases at J, leaving 11 bases unmatched. The CDR3, as DNA: TGTGCCAGCACGCTATCAGCGGGAGATCGCACCGGGGAGCTGTTTTTT. It translates to CASTLSAGDRTGELFF.

J is TRBJ2-5 and V is TRBV5-1; 7 bases align to TRBD1. Germline assignment: CDR1 SGHRS and CDR2 YFSETQ. The CDR3 totals 13 residues. With V trimmed by 7 bases and J by 4 bases, 7 bases remained unmatched. The CDR3: CASRQGERETQYF. The CDR3 nucleotides are TGCGCCAGCCGGCAGGGGGAACGAGAGACCCAGTACTTC.